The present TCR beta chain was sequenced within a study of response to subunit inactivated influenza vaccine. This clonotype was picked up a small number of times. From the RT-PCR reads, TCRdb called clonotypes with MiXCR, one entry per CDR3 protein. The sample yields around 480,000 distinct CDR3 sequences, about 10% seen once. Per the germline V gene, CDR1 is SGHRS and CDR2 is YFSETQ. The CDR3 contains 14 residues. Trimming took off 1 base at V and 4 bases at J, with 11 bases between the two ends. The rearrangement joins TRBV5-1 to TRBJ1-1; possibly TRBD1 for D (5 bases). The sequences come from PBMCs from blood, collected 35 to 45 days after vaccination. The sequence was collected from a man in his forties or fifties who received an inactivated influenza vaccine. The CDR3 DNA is TGCGCCAGCAGCTTGCCAGGGAGAAGCACTGAAGCTTTCTTT. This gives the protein CASSLPGRSTEAFF.